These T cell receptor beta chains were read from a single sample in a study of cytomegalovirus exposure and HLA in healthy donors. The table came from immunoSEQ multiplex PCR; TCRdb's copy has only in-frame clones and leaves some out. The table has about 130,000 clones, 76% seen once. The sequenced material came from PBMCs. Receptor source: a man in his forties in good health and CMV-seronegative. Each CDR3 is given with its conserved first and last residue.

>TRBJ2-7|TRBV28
CASKRTGTYEQYF
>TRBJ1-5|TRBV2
CASSPGQGARQPQHF
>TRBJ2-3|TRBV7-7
CASSQTSGGASTQYF
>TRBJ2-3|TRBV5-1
CASTGTAGTDTQYF
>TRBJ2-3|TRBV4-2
CASSQDPAGTSGDTQYF
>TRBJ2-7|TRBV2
CASSDQVITYEQYF
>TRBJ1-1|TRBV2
CASAGQGDTEAFF
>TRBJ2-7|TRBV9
CASSGGGAYEQYF
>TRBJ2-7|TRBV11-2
CASSPGGGFPYEQYF
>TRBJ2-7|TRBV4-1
CASSQEWGRPGEQYF
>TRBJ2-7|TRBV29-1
CSVGSGLSYEQYF
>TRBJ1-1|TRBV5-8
CASSFRVENTEAFF
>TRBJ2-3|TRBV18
CASYRPPTSGMTDTQYF
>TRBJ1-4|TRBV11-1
CASSRGQGFATNEKLFF
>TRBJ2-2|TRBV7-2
CASSAQGLGNTGELFF
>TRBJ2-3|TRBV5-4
CASSGGGLTDTQYF
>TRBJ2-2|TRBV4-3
CASRNLGSGGTGELFF
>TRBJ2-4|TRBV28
CASSLAGVGIQYF
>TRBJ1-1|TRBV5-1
CASSPDRATEAFF
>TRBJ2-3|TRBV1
CTSSQDRSGGGTTDTQYF
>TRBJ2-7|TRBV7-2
CASTLGPIRGAEQYF
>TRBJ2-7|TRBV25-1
CASTPAWGGEAYEQYF
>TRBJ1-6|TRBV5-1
CASSLDRGSPLHF
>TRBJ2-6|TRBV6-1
CASRQGSGANVLTF
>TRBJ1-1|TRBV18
CASFPTGDTEAFF
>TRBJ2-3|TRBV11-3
CASSSAGVHGDTQYF
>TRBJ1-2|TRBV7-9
CASSPPQRRNYGYTF
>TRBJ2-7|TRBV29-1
CSVAIKYYSYEQYF
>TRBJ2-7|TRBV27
CASSLSAGANYEQYF
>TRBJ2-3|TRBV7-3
CASSPQGFTDTQYF
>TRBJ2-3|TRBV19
CASSKGADLSDTQYF
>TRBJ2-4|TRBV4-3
CASSQVQSGAKNIQYF
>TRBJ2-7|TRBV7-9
CASSRNPQDYEQYF
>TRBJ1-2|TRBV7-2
CASSGTGNYGYTF
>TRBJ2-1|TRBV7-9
CASSLGLAGGRGNNEQFF
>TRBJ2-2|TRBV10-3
CAISGRDSENTGELFF
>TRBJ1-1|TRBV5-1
CASSQRGRVVDEAFF
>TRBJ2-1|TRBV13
CASSLRLAGAGNEQFF
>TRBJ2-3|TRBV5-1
CASSLLLADTQYF
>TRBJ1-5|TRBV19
CASSIDGGQPQHF
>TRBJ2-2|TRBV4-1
CASSQGGTVRGTGELFF
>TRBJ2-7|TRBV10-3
CAIRTTITRGEQYF
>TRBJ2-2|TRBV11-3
CASSLDVQGELFF
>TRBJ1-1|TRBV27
CASERRPGRSLGAEAFF
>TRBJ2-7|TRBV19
CASSIDAGTAYYEQYF
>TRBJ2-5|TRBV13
CASSLSTGGWETQYF
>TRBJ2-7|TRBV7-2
CASSLDWTMAYEQYF
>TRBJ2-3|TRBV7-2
CASSLITRNTQYF
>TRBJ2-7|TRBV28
CASSPGGAYEQYF
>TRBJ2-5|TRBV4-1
CASSSTGGPQETQYF
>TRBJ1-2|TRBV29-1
CSVEDRGRGYTF